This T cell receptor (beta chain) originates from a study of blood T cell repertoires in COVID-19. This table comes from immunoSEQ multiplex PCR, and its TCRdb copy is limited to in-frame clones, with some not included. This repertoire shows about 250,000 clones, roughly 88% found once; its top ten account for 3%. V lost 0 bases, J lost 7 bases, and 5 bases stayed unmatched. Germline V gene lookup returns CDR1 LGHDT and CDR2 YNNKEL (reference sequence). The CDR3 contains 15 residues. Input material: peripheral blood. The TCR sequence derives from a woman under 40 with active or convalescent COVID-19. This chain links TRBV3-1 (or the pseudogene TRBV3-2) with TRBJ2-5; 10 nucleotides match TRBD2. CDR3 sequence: CASSQDASGGRTQYF. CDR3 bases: TGTGCCAGCAGCCAAGATGCTAGCGGGGGACGGACCCAGTACTTC.